Sequencing of this T cell receptor beta chain was carried out in a study of blood T cell repertoires in COVID-19. Study summary: There were acute and convalescent COVID-19 samples, and they came from the United States, Italy and Spain. Sample material is recorded as cDNA or gDNA derived from T cells, B-cell-depleted T cells, or PBMCs.

Generated by immunoSEQ multiplex PCR, the TCRdb table keeps only in-frame clones and is missing some. This sample yields approximately 29,000 clones, of which approximately 84% are seen a single time; more than 15% belongs to the top ten. This CDR3 region has 15 residues. The V gene lost 2 bases and the J gene lost 6 bases, with 15 bases spanning the gap. From germline, CDR1 is SGHTA and CDR2 FQGNSA. The origin of this receptor is a woman between 55 and 75 years old with acute or convalescent COVID-19. The rearrangement joins TRBV7-2 to TRBJ2-3, with a tentative D call TRBD2 (7 bases). The source material was peripheral blood. The CDR3 sequence: CASSLNGGPLDTQYF. DNA of the CDR3: TGTGCCAGCAGCTTAAACGGGGGGCCCTTGGATACGCAGTATTTT.